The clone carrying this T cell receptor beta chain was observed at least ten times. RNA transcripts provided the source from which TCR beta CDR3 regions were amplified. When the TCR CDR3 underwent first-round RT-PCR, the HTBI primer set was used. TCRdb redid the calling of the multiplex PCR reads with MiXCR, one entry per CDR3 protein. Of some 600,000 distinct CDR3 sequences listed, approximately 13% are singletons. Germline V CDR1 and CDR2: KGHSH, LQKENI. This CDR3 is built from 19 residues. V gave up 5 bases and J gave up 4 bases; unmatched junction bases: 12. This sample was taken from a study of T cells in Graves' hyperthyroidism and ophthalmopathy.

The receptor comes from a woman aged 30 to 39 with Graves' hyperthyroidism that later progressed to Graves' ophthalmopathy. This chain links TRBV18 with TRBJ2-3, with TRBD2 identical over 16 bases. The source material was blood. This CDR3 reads CASSAGLAGGPRKADTQYF. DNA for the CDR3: TGTGCCAGCTCAGCGGGACTAGCGGGAGGGCCGAGGAAAGCAGATACGCAGTATTTT.